These 21 T cell receptor beta chains were sequenced from one sample in a study of shared clonotypes between healthy human individuals. Libraries were prepared by immunoSEQ multiplex PCR; TCRdb keeps only in-frame clonotypes and omits some of them. The sample lists over 700,000 clones; 55% to 80% were seen once. The sequencing sample was made of memory CD4+ T cells sorted from blood. Subset given: CD45RA-negative fraction. Receptor source: a woman under 40 in good health.

V and J are TRBV5-5 and TRBJ2-7; the D gene is possibly TRBD1 (6 bases). CDR1 SGHKS and CDR2 YYEKEE come from the germline V gene (reference sequence). The germline V and J ends were trimmed by 7 bases and 3 bases, with 14 bases remaining between them. The CDR3 covers 13 residues. The CDR3 nucleotides read TGTGCCAGCGACCCAGGGGTAGACTACGAGCAGTACTTC. This encodes CASDPGVDYEQYF.

This clone has just a few counts. V is TRBV10-1 and J is TRBJ1-4, with D perhaps TRBD1 (5 bases). CDR3 size: 13 residues. V was trimmed by 0 bases and J by 13 bases, leaving 12 bases between them. The germline V gene has CDR1 WNHNN and CDR2 SYGVQD (reference sequence). CDR3 loop: CASSESTAGRLFF. The CDR3 coding sequence is TGCGCCAGCAGTGAGTCGACGGCAGGGCGACTGTTTTTT.

The V gene is TRBV4-1, the J gene TRBJ1-5; D gene unclear. CDR3 length: 16 amino acids. Germline V gene data show CDR1 as MGHRA and CDR2 as YSYEKL. Trimming took 2 bases from V and 5 from J, leaving 16 bases between them. CDR3 protein: CASSQTGKGLDQPQHF. CDR3 nucleotide sequence: TGCGCCAGCAGCCAAACCGGGAAGGGCCTCGATCAGCCCCAGCATTTT.

The chain links TRBV5-5 to TRBJ2-7, with 7 bases identical to TRBD1. CDR1 SGHKS and CDR2 YYEKEE come from the germline V gene (reference sequence). V lost 4 bases and J lost 2; bases outside the gene matches: 12. The CDR3 spans 16 residues. This CDR3 is CASSPDLRQGAYEQYF. CDR3 DNA: TGTGCCAGCAGCCCGGATTTGAGACAGGGAGCCTACGAGCAGTACTTC.

This clone was seen a single time. The chain uses TRBV27 and TRBJ2-2; 7 bases are shared with TRBD1. The V gene end was trimmed by 3 bases and the J gene end by 7 bases; junction bases not matched to a gene: 5. The CDR3 has 14 residues. In germline, CDR1 is MNHEY, CDR2 SMNVEV (reference sequence). The CDR3 nucleotides read TGTGCCAGCAGTTTGACAGGGTCCGGCGGGGAGCTGTTTTTT. Translation: CASSLTGSGGELFF.

The chain couples TRBV18 to TRBJ2-7; possibly TRBD1 for D (6 bases). The V and J ends lost 1 base and 2 bases respectively, with 12 bases between them. The CDR3 length is 15 residues. The germline V gene has CDR1 KGHSH and CDR2 LQKENI. CDR3 nucleotide sequence: TGTGCCAGCTCACCACGAAGGGACATCCCCTACGAGCAGTACTTC. Translation gives CASSPRRDIPYEQYF.

This sequence joins TRBV28 and TRBJ1-3; a possible D gene is TRBD1 (6 bases). The CDR3 consists of 14 residues. In germline, CDR1 is MDHEN, CDR2 SYDVKM. V was trimmed by 7 bases and J by 4 bases, leaving 14 bases between them. CDR3 loop: CASTTQGPGNTIYF. CDR3 sequence (DNA): TGTGCCAGCACCACCCAGGGGCCGGGAAACACCATATATTTT.

A single count supports this clone. V gene TRBV7-8 combines with J gene TRBJ2-3; D perhaps matches TRBD2 (5 bases). CDR1 and CDR2 (germline): SGHVS, FQNEAQ. The CDR3 runs 18 residues. The germline V and J ends were trimmed by 3 bases and 0 bases, with 19 bases remaining between them. The CDR3, as DNA: TGTGCCAGCAGCTTCCAAGCGGACTTTTTTCGTAGCACAGATACGCAGTATTTT. Its protein product is CASSFQADFFRSTDTQYF.

V gene TRBV7-3 combines with J gene TRBJ2-4; TRBD1 agrees at 9 bases. The J segment lost 7 bases and the V segment lost 4 bases, leaving 8 bases of the junction unmatched. Germline-derived CDR1 and CDR2 are SGHTA and FQGTGA. The CDR3 runs to 15 residues. CDR3 coding DNA: TGTGCCAGCAGCTCAACCGGGACAGGGAGGAACATTCAGTACTTC. Amino acids: CASSSTGTGRNIQYF.

V gene TRBV2 combines with J gene TRBJ1-1; 8 positions agree with TRBD1. Trimming took 4 bases from V and 0 from J; bases not matched to a gene: 4. The CDR3 is 15 amino acids. Germline V CDR1 and CDR2: SNHLY, FYNNEI. Here the CDR3 DNA reads TGTGCCAGCAGTGTGGACAGGGCCGTGAACACTGAAGCTTTCTTT. Encoded protein: CASSVDRAVNTEAFF.

Comments on this clone: Compared with germline, one end of the junction differs, possibly owing to a read error. Within the sample, other DNA sequences also encode this same CDR3. The chain employs TRBV19 and TRBJ1-5; D may be TRBD1 (6 bases). This CDR3 comprises 14 residues. From germline, CDR1 is LNHDA and CDR2 SQIVND (reference sequence). The CDR3 loop reads CASSIEGGNQPQHF. The CDR3 DNA reads TGTGCCAGTAGTATCGAGGGGGGCAACCAGCCCCAGCATTTT.

This clone was seen a few times. The gene calls are TRBV30 and TRBJ2-7; D is unresolved. This CDR3 region has 15 residues. V lost 0 bases and J 0 bases, leaving 12 bases between the germline ends. Per the germline V gene, CDR1 is GTSNPN and CDR2 is SVGIG (reference sequence). The CDR3 DNA is TGTGCCTGGAGTGTACTTCCGGCTAGCTCCTACGAGCAGTACTTC. It translates to CAWSVLPASSYEQYF.

The chain carries TRBV19 and TRBJ2-1; D is unclear. The length of the CDR3 is 14 residues. From germline, CDR1 is LNHDA and CDR2 SQIVND (reference sequence). Deletions cut 3 bases from V and 10 bases from J, with 16 bases between. This CDR3 is CASSMTPSRREQFF. In nucleotides, the CDR3 is TGTGCCAGTAGTATGACTCCAAGCCGCAGGGAGCAGTTCTTC.

The chain employs TRBV7-9 and TRBJ2-5; 9 positions agree with TRBD1. Germline CDR1 reads SEHNR; CDR2 reads FQNEAQ (reference sequence). This CDR3 comprises 15 residues. V was clipped by 6 bases and J by 5 bases; unmatched bases: 10. The CDR3 here is CASSQMGQGSETQYF. The CDR3 coding sequence is TGTGCCAGCAGTCAAATGGGACAGGGTAGCGAGACCCAGTACTTC.

This clone was detected once. The chain employs TRBV9 and TRBJ2-3, with 11 nucleotides matching TRBD2. Germline lookup yields CDR1 SGDLS and CDR2 YYNGEE. The CDR3 consists of 15 residues. With V trimmed by 4 bases and J by 5 bases, 6 bases remained unmatched. CDR3: CASSLLAGDQDTQYF. The DNA for the CDR3 is TGTGCCAGCAGCCTACTAGCGGGGGACCAAGATACGCAGTATTTT.

The chain couples TRBV5-4 to TRBJ2-1; the D gene is possibly TRBD1 (5 bases). Germline CDR1 is SGHNT and CDR2 is YYREEE (reference sequence). Deletions cut 2 bases from V and 4 bases from J, with 10 bases between. This CDR3 has 14 amino acids. The CDR3, as DNA: TGTGCCAGCAGCTTCAGTGGGGCATACAATGAGCAGTTCTTC. As protein: CASSFSGAYNEQFF. The variable domain in full, completed from reference TRBV5-4 and TRBJ2-1, reads ETGVTQSPTHLIKTRGQQVTLRCSSQSGHNTVSWYQQALGQGPQFIFQYYREEENGRGNFPPRFSGLQFPNYSSELNVNALELDDSALYLCASSFSGAYNEQFFGPGTRLTVL.

V usage is TRBV9 and J usage is TRBJ1-1, with D possibly TRBD1 on 5 matching bases. Germline CDR1 SGDLS, CDR2 YYNGEE. The germline V and J ends were trimmed by 2 bases and 11 bases, with 16 bases remaining between them. The CDR3 length is 13 residues. CDR3 residues: CASSVGWGRTAFF. DNA of the CDR3: TGTGCCAGCAGCGTGGGATGGGGACGGACGGCTTTCTTT.

The V and J genes are TRBV9 and TRBJ2-2; the match to TRBD2 covers 10 bases. Trimming at V came to 3 bases and at J to 4 bases, leaving 6 bases not matched to a gene. The CDR3 has 16 residues. Germline CDR1 is SGDLS and CDR2 is YYNGEE. The CDR3 reads CASSAVGTSVTGELFF. CDR3 in DNA: TGTGCCAGCAGCGCAGTGGGGACTAGCGTCACCGGGGAGCTGTTTTTT.

Comment on this clone: A clone one base away is much larger, so this may be a read error. Other DNA variants within this sample encode the same CDR3. V usage is TRBV5-1 and J usage is TRBJ2-1; D is perhaps TRBD2 (5 bases). The germline gives CDR1 SGHRS, CDR2 YFSETQ. V was clipped by 3 bases and J by 2 bases, with 12 bases between them. The CDR3 has 15 amino acids. CDR3: CASSSDSSAYNEQFF. CDR3 nucleotides: TGCGCCAGCAGCTCGGACTCCTCCGCCTACAATGAGCAGTTCTTC.

Comment on this clone: This CDR3 is also generated by other DNA sequences in the sample. The chain carries TRBV6-1 and TRBJ2-7, with D maybe TRBD1 (5 bases). The V gene's germline CDR1 is MNHNS and CDR2 SASEGT. The CDR3 runs to 12 residues. V lost 3 bases to trimming and J lost 5 bases, with 8 bases between them. The CDR3 reads CASSDRVHEQYF. The CDR3, as DNA: TGTGCCAGCAGTGACAGGGTACACGAGCAGTACTTC.

The chain has TRBV7-9 and TRBJ2-3; D possibly corresponds to TRBD2 (6 bases). The CDR3 length is 17 residues. V shed 2 bases and J shed 6 bases, with 21 bases lying between them. CDR1 and CDR2 from the germline V gene are SEHNR and FQNEAQ (reference sequence). This chain's CDR3 is CASSLRIQGSREDTQYF. CDR3 sequence (DNA): TGTGCCAGCAGCTTAAGGATCCAAGGCTCCCGGGAGGATACGCAGTATTTT.